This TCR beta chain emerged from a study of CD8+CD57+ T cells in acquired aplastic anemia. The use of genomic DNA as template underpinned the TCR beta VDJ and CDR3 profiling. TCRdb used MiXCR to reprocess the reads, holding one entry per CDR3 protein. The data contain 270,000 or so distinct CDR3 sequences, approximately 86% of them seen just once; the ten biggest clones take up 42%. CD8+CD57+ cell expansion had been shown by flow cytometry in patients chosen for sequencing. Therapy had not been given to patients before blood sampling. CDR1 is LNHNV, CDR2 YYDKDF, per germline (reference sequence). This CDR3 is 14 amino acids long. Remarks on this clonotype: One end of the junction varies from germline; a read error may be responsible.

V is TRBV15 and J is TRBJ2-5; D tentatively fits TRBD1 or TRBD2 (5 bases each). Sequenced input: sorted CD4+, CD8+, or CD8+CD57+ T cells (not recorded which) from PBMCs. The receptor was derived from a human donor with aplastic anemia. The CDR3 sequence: CATSGRGVPENQYF. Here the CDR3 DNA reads TGTGCCACCAGCGGCCGGGGCGTGCCAGAGAACCAGTACTTC.